This T cell receptor (beta chain) is drawn from a study of spatial heterogeneity in lung cancer. Germline-derived CDR1 and CDR2 are MDHEN and SYDVKM. The CDR3 has 13 residues. V lost 7 bases and J 3 bases, leaving 12 bases between the germline ends. This clonotype was observed at least ten times. Its antigen is not known. This beta chain came through as a stray read in a library set up for alpha chains, and its size says little. As to time point: sample taken at primary tumor resection. The study's findings and limits: Counts of expanded alpha and beta TCRs within tumors tracked the tumor nonsynonymous mutation count. Alpha chains reached an estimated coverage of 6.5% to 7% of tumor T cells, and beta chains 11% to 15%.

TCRdb re-called the 5' RACE reads through MiXCR, storing one row per CDR3 protein. The sample carries about 12,000 distinct CDR3 sequences, roughly 5% recorded once. The input for sequencing was lung tumor tissue, taken at surgery. The chain employs TRBV28 and TRBJ1-2; D not resolved. The source is a male donor with early-stage non-small cell lung cancer. The CDR3 here is CASNLSLDYGYTF. In nucleotides, the CDR3 is TGTGCCAGCAACCTATCCCTCGACTATGGCTACACCTTC.